This record covers a single TCR beta chain. Its antigen is not identified. The germline V gene encodes CDR1 SGDLS and CDR2 YYNGEE. The CDR3 runs to 15 residues. V lost 3 bases to trimming and J lost 7 bases; unmatched junction nucleotides: 7. The PCR employed 60 Vbeta primers together with 13 Jbeta primers. Original data processing: A later analysis counted 80 million or so unique TCR beta chains, about 11 million shared. Clones were read by immunoSEQ multiplex PCR, and TCRdb kept only the in-frame ones, dropping some. The V and J calls and clone size come from that table; D and trimming were worked out from the DNA. Of approximately 79,000 clones detected, roughly 72% appear once; the ten largest clones hold about 8.6%. The sample belongs to a study of cytomegalovirus exposure and HLA in healthy donors. General study points: TCR beta chains associated with HLA were, in a later analysis, more clonally expanded than equally common others.

The source of this sequence is a man aged 40-50 years in good health and CMV-seropositive. Input material: PBMCs. The V call is TRBV9, the J call TRBJ1-2; 12 bases align to TRBD1. The CDR3 bases are TGTGCCAGCAGCGGAGGGACAGGGGGCAGTCGTGGCTACACCTTC. Protein product: CASSGGTGGSRGYTF.